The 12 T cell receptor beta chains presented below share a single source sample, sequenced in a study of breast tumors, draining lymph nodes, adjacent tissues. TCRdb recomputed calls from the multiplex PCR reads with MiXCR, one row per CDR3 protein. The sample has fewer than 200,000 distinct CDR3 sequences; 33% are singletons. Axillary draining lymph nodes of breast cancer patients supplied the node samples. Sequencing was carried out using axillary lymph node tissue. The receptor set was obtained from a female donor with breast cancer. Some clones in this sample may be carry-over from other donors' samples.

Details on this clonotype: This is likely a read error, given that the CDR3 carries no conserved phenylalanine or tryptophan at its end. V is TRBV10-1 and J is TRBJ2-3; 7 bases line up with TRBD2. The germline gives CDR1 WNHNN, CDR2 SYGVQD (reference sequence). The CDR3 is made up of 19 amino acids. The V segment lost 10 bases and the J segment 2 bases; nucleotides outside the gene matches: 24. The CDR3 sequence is CAKHWGGEGTKEPTDTQYL. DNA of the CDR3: TGCGCCAAGCATTGGGGTGGGGAAGGGACTAAGGAGCCCACAGATACGCAGTATCTT.

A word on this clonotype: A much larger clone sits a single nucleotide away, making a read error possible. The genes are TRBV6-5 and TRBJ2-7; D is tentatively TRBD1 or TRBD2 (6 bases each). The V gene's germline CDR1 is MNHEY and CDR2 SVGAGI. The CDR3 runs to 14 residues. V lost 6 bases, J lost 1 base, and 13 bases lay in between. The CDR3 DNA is TGTGCCAGCAGAGAGGACAGCGGGTCCTACGAGCAGTACTTC. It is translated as CASREDSGSYEQYF.

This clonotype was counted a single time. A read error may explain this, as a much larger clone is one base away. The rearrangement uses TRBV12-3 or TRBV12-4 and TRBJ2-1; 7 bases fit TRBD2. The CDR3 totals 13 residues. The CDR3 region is CGSNPYGGNEQFF. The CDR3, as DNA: TGTGGCAGCAACCCTTACGGGGGGAATGAGCAGTTCTTC.

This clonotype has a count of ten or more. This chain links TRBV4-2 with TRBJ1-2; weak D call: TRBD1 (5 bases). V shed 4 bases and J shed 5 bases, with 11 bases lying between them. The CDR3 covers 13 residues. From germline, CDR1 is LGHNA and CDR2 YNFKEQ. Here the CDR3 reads CASSLRWGYGYTF. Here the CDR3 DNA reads TGTGCCAGCAGCCTCCGGTGGGGGTATGGCTACACCTTC.

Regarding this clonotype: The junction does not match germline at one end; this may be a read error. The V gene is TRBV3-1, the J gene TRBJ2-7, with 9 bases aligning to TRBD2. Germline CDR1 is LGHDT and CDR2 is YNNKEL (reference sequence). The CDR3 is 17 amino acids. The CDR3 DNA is TGTGCCGGCAGCCAAGGTAACAAGCGGGAGGCTCAATACGAGCAGTACTTC. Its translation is CAGSQGNKREAQYEQYF.

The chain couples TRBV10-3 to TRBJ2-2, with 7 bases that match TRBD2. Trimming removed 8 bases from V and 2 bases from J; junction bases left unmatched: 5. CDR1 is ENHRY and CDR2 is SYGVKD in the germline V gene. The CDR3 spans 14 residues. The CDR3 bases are TGTGCCATCGAGGGACTACAAAACACCGGGGAGCTGTTTTTT. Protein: CAIEGLQNTGELFF.

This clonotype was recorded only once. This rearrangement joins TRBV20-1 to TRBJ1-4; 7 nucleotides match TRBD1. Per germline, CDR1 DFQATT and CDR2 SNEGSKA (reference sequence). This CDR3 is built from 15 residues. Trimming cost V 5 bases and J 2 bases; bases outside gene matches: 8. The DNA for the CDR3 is TGCAGTGCTCGTCAGACAGGGTACACTAATGAAAAACTGTTTTTT. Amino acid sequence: CSARQTGYTNEKLFF.

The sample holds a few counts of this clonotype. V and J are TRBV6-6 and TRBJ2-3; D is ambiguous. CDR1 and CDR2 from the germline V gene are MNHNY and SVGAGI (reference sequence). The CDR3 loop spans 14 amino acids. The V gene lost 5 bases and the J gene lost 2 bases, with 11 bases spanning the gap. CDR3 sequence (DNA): TGTGCCAGCAGTCACGTACGGACCACAGATACGCAGTATTTT. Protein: CASSHVRTTDTQYF.

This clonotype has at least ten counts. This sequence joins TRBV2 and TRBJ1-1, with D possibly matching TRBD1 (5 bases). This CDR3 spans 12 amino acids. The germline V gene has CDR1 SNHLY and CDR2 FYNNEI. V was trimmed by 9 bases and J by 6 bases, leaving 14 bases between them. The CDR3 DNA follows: TGTGCCAGGAGCGGGGGATGGGCTGAAGCTTTCTTT. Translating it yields CARSGGWAEAFF.

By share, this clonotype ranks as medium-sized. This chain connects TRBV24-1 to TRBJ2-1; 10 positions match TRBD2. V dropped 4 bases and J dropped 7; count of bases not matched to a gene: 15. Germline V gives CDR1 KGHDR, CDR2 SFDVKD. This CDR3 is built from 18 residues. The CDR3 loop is CATSDRRLAGDMRNEQFF. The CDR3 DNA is TGTGCCACCAGTGACCGGCGGCTAGCGGGAGACATGAGGAATGAGCAGTTCTTC.

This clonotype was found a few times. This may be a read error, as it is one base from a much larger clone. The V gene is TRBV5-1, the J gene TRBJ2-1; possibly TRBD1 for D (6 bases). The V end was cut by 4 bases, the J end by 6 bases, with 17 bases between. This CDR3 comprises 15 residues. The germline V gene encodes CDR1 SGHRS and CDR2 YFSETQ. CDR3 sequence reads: CASSTRTDSCNEQFF. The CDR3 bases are TGCGCCAGCAGCACCCGGACAGACAGCTGCAATGAGCAGTTCTTC.

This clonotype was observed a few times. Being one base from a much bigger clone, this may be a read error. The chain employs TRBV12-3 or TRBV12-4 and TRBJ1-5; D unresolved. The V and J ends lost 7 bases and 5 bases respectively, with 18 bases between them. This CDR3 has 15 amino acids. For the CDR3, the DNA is TGTGCCAGCACTCACCGGGGTTGGGGTGATCAGCCCCAGCATTTT. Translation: CASTHRGWGDQPQHF.